Listed here are 20 T cell receptor beta chains from one sample, sequenced in a study of blood T cell repertoires in COVID-19. Here immunoSEQ multiplex PCR was the method, and the copy in TCRdb shows in-frame clones only, minus some. The table has around 26,000 clones, about 80% seen once. Material for sequencing was peripheral blood. All receptors derive from an elderly man with active or convalescent COVID-19.

For this clone: Other DNA sequences in the sample encode the same CDR3. The gene calls are TRBV5-1 and TRBJ2-7; 11 nucleotides match TRBD2. Germline assignment: CDR1 SGHRS and CDR2 YFSETQ. The CDR3 loop spans 14 amino acids. V shed 4 bases, J shed 4 bases, and the junction held 4 bases outside the gene matches. The chain's CDR3 is CASSLGTSGYEQYF. CDR3 sequence (DNA): TGCGCCAGCAGCCTAGGGACTAGCGGTTACGAGCAGTACTTC.

This rearrangement joins TRBV6-1 to TRBJ1-5, with 9 bases identical to TRBD1. The CDR3 has 15 amino acids. CDR1 is MNHNS, CDR2 SASEGT, per germline. The J segment lost 5 bases and the V segment lost 1 base, leaving 3 bases of the junction unmatched. CDR3 nucleotide sequence: TGTGCCAGCAGTGAAGAAGGACAGGGGCATCAGCCCCAGCATTTT. It is translated as CASSEEGQGHQPQHF.

The chain recombines TRBV7-2 with TRBJ1-1; 7 bases match TRBD1. V was pared by 1 base and J by 1 base, with 3 bases of the junction left unmatched. The CDR3 runs 15 residues. Germline V lookup: CDR1 SGHTA, CDR2 FQGNSA. CDR3 nucleotide sequence: TGTGCCAGCAGCTTAGGCGGGACAGCGAACACTGAAGCTTTCTTT. Its protein product is CASSLGGTANTEAFF.

The V and J genes are TRBV12-3 or TRBV12-4 and TRBJ1-2, with D tentatively TRBD1 (5 bases). CDR3 length equals 13 residues. Trimming pared 5 bases from V and 5 bases from J, leaving 12 bases between. The CDR3: CASSLRGGYGYTF. The CDR3 DNA reads TGTGCCAGCAGTCTCCGGGGGGGGTATGGCTACACCTTC.

The chain combines TRBV5-1 with TRBJ2-5; D perhaps matches TRBD1 (6 bases). Trimming left V 0 bases short and J 3 bases short, with 9 bases between. Germline V lookup: CDR1 SGHRS, CDR2 YFSETQ. The CDR3 loop spans 14 amino acids. The CDR3 sequence: CASSLAGGKETQYF. The CDR3, as DNA: TGCGCCAGCAGCTTGGCTGGGGGCAAAGAGACCCAGTACTTC.

This clone was seen more than once but under ten times. The rearrangement uses TRBV4-2 and TRBJ2-1; 9 bases are shared with TRBD2. This CDR3 region has 17 residues. The germline V gene has CDR1 LGHNA and CDR2 YNFKEQ. J lost 6 bases, V lost 1 base, and 10 bases had no gene match. This CDR3 is CASSQGGVTSGRNEQFF. In DNA form, the CDR3 reads TGTGCCAGCAGCCAAGGGGGTGTGACTAGCGGCCGCAATGAGCAGTTCTTC.

This rearrangement joins TRBV29-1 to TRBJ2-3; 7 bases are a match to TRBD2. J was trimmed by 3 bases and V by 2 bases; bases with no gene match: 5. This CDR3 spans 14 amino acids. Per germline, CDR1 SQVTM and CDR2 ANQGSEA. This CDR3 is CSVETSVQTDTQYF. DNA for the CDR3: TGCAGCGTTGAAACTAGCGTTCAAACAGATACGCAGTATTTT.

The chain links TRBV7-9 to TRBJ2-1; perhaps TRBD1 as D (5 bases). V gave up 6 bases and J gave up 5 bases, with 26 bases separating them. The CDR3 length is 18 residues. From germline, CDR1 is SEHNR and CDR2 FQNEAQ (reference sequence). The CDR3 DNA reads as TGTGCCAGCAGGTCCATTTTCGGCGCTAGGGGCCGGAACAATGAGCAGTTCTTC. Amino acids: CASRSIFGARGRNNEQFF.

Here the CDR3 reads CASSVAQGGEKLFF. In DNA form, the CDR3 reads TGTGCCAGCAGCGTAGCACAGGGCGGGGAAAAACTGTTTTTT. The chain links TRBV9 to TRBJ1-4, with D possibly being TRBD1 (6 bases). The ends were cut back, 0 bases at V and 8 bases at J, with 11 bases in the middle. The CDR3 has 14 amino acids. Germline V lookup: CDR1 SGDLS, CDR2 YYNGEE.

The CDR3 sequence is CASSPSPQGRYGYTF. CDR3 DNA sequence: TGTGCCAGCAGTCCCTCCCCCCAGGGGCGGTATGGCTACACCTTC. The chain links TRBV27 to TRBJ1-2; D is perhaps TRBD1 (6 bases). Germline V lookup: CDR1 MNHEY, CDR2 SMNVEV (reference sequence). This CDR3 region has 15 residues. Trimming stripped 5 bases from V and 5 bases from J, with 18 bases between.

V usage is TRBV5-1 and J usage is TRBJ2-7; TRBD1 agrees at 7 bases. With 4 bases clipped from V and 4 bases from J, the junction kept 8 bases outside the gene matches. CDR1 and CDR2 (germline): SGHRS, YFSETQ. CDR3 size: 14 residues. The DNA of the CDR3 is TGCGCCAGCAGCGGAAGCGGACAGGCTTACGAGCAGTACTTC. Translated: CASSGSGQAYEQYF.

The chain joins TRBV27 to TRBJ2-5; the D gene is possibly TRBD2 (6 bases). This CDR3 contains 16 residues. V lost 2 bases and J lost 5, with 18 bases in between. In germline, CDR1 is MNHEY, CDR2 SMNVEV (reference sequence). DNA of the CDR3: TGTGCCAGCAGTTTAGCGCCGGGACTCGGGATGGAGACCCAGTACTTC. Translating gives CASSLAPGLGMETQYF.

The gene calls are TRBV10-3 and TRBJ1-1; D might be TRBD1 (5 bases). Germline values: CDR1 ENHRY, CDR2 SYGVKD. The CDR3 length is 16 residues. V was trimmed by 2 bases and J by 5 bases, leaving 18 bases between them. Here the CDR3 reads CAISEGREGRKTEAFF. The CDR3 region has the DNA TGTGCCATCAGTGAGGGGAGGGAGGGGAGAAAAACTGAAGCTTTCTTT.

CDR3 region: CASSLDRDGYTF. Here the CDR3 DNA reads TGTGCCAGCAGTTTAGACAGGGATGGCTACACCTTC. J is TRBJ1-2 and V is TRBV12-3 or TRBV12-4; possible D gene TRBD1, 6 bases. The CDR3 extends over 12 amino acids. Trimming took off 1 base at V and 6 bases at J, with 6 bases between the two ends.

The rearrangement uses TRBV9 and TRBJ2-2; TRBD2 aligns across 13 bases. J gave up 6 bases and V 3 bases, and 8 bases lay outside the gene matches. Germline V CDR1 and CDR2: SGDLS, YYNGEE. The CDR3 has 17 residues. The CDR3 region is CASSGTLAGGPSGELFF. CDR3 nucleotides: TGTGCCAGCAGCGGAACACTAGCGGGGGGGCCATCCGGGGAGCTGTTTTTT.

The V gene is TRBV2, the J gene TRBJ2-5, with 10 bases aligning to TRBD1. Losses at the gene ends were 3 bases for V and 5 bases for J; bases not matched to a gene: 6. CDR3 size: 15 residues. CDR1 and CDR2 (germline): SNHLY, FYNNEI. The DNA for the CDR3 is TGTGCCAGCAGTGACAGGGACAGGGGAGGGGAGACCCAGTACTTC. Residues: CASSDRDRGGETQYF.

The J gene is TRBJ2-7, the V gene TRBV5-1; 9 positions agree with TRBD1. The CDR3 runs to 14 residues. In germline, CDR1 is SGHRS, CDR2 YFSETQ. V lost 5 bases to trimming and J lost 2 bases; unmatched junction nucleotides: 5. The CDR3 nucleotides are TGCGCCAGCAGATCCGGGACAGGGCCCTACGAGCAGTACTTC. Protein: CASRSGTGPYEQYF.

V is TRBV7-9 and J is TRBJ2-5, with a tentative D call TRBD1 (6 bases). The CDR3 has 14 amino acids. The germline gives CDR1 SEHNR, CDR2 FQNEAQ (reference sequence). V dropped 4 bases and J dropped 3 bases, with 12 bases sitting between them. DNA of the CDR3: TGTGCCAGCAGCTCATCCAGGGGCGAAGAGACCCAGTACTTC. It codes for CASSSSRGEETQYF.

The sample holds one count of this clone. The rearrangement joins TRBV4-2 to TRBJ2-7; D is undetermined. Germline values: CDR1 LGHNA, CDR2 YNFKEQ. Trimming removed 0 bases from V and 6 bases from J, with 9 bases in between. The CDR3 is made up of 13 amino acids. The CDR3 DNA is TGTGCCAGCAGCCAAGATCGCTCTACCGAGCAGTACTTC. Protein: CASSQDRSTEQYF.

This sequence joins TRBV10-3 and TRBJ1-2; D is unresolved. The CDR3 extends over 15 amino acids. V lost 1 base, J lost 2 bases, and 11 bases lay in between. Germline CDR1 and CDR2: ENHRY and SYGVKD. The CDR3 DNA is TGTGCCATCAGTGAGTGGGCTCGCCCAAACTATGGCTACACCTTC. As protein: CAISEWARPNYGYTF.